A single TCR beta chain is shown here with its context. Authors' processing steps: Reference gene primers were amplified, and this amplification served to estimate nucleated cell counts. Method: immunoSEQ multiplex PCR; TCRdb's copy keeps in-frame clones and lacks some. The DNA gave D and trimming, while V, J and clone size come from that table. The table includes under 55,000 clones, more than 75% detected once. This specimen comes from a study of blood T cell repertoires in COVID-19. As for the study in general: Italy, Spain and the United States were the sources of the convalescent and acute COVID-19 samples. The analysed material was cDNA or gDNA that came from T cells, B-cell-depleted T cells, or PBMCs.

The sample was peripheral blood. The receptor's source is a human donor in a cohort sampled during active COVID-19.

The CDR3 spells CAISEGLKGNEQFF. In DNA form, the CDR3 reads TGTGCCATCAGTGAAGGTTTGAAGGGGAATGAGCAGTTCTTC. The chain joins TRBV10-3 to TRBJ2-1, with D possibly matching TRBD1 (5 bases). From germline, CDR1 is ENHRY and CDR2 SYGVKD. This CDR3 is 14 amino acids long. Deletions cut 3 bases from V and 7 bases from J, with 13 bases between.